Included here is one TCR beta chain sequence, with context. This sample stems from a study of T-cell reconstitution after alpha-beta-depleted transplantation in children. The ends were cut back, 4 bases at V and 2 bases at J, with 9 bases in the middle. Germline values: CDR1 LGHNA, CDR2 YNFKEQ. This CDR3 has 15 amino acids. Unique molecular identifiers were used to barcode this TCRbeta library. TCRdb redid the calling of the PCR reads with MiXCR, one entry per CDR3 protein. This table holds 200,000 to 250,000 distinct CDR3 sequences, around 12% found once. J is TRBJ2-6 and V is TRBV4-2; D uncertain. The source was PBMCs from the stem cell graft donor, collected from the stem cell graft. This clonotype originated in a human donor who donated a stem cell graft to a child with acute lymphoblastic leukemia. This chain's CDR3 is CASSPGFAGANVLTF. CDR3 coding DNA: TGTGCCAGCAGCCCCGGGTTTGCTGGGGCCAACGTCCTGACTTTC.